Following are 5 T cell receptor beta chains from one sample sequenced in a study of shared clonotypes between healthy human individuals. Libraries were prepared by immunoSEQ multiplex PCR; TCRdb keeps only in-frame clonotypes and omits some of them. The data hold more than 550,000 clones, with about 90% observed a single time. The sequenced sample was memory CD8+ T cells from PBMCs. The sample's subset: CD45RO+ cells pooled with CCR7-negative TemRA cells. The receptors were sampled from a man younger than 35 in good health. Some clones in this sample may be carry-over from other donors' samples.

The CDR3: CASSGAGTQYF. The CDR3 DNA is TGCGCCAGCAGCGGGGCTGGAACGCAGTATTTT. The gene calls are TRBV4-1 and TRBJ2-3; D may be TRBD1 (5 bases). Germline V gene sequence: CDR1 MGHRA, CDR2 YSYEKL. The CDR3 totals 11 residues. V lost 5 bases and J 9 bases, leaving 9 bases between the germline ends.

For this clone: At the DNA level, this CDR3 is encoded by other sequences in the same sample as well. The chain links TRBV10-3 to TRBJ1-5; no reliable D call. The germline V and J ends were trimmed by 2 bases and 2 bases, with 7 bases remaining between them. The CDR3 sequence is 14 residues long. CDR1 is ENHRY and CDR2 is SYGVKD in the germline V gene. This CDR3 reads CAISEGIGNQPQHF. The CDR3 DNA sequence: TGTGCCATCAGTGAGGGGATAGGCAATCAGCCCCAGCATTTT.

The chain combines TRBV27 with TRBJ1-2; D might be TRBD1 (5 bases). Germline-derived CDR1 and CDR2 are MNHEY and SMNVEV (reference sequence). This CDR3 has 15 amino acids. The V and J ends lost 2 bases and 4 bases respectively, with 14 bases between them. CDR3 DNA: TGTGCCAGCAGTTTAGGCCCGGGACCGCTCTATGGCTACACCTTC. Protein product: CASSLGPGPLYGYTF.

This clone appeared a single time. The V call is TRBV30, the J call TRBJ2-5, with 9 bases lining up with TRBD1. Germline CDR1 reads GTSNPN; CDR2 reads SVGIG (reference sequence). Unmatched junction bases numbered 5, after V lost 0 bases and J lost 3 bases. The CDR3 totals 15 residues. The CDR3 DNA follows: TGTGCCTGGAGTGTTTGGACAGGGGTTAAAGAGACCCAGTACTTC. Its protein product is CAWSVWTGVKETQYF.

V gene TRBV5-5 combines with J gene TRBJ1-1; the D is unclear. Trimming took 1 base from V and 5 from J, leaving 12 bases between them. The CDR3 consists of 14 residues. The germline V gene has CDR1 SGHKS and CDR2 YYEKEE (reference sequence). CDR3 DNA sequence: TGTGCCAGCAGCTTGCTCCCCGGAGGGACTGAAGCTTTCTTT. Protein product: CASSLLPGGTEAFF. Variable domain in full (rest from reference TRBV5-5 and TRBJ1-1): DAGVTQSPTHLIKTRGQQVTLRCSPISGHKSVSWYQQVLGQGPQFIFQYYEKEERGRGNFPDRFSARQFPNYSSELNVNALLLGDSALYLCASSLLPGGTEAFFGQGTRLTVV.